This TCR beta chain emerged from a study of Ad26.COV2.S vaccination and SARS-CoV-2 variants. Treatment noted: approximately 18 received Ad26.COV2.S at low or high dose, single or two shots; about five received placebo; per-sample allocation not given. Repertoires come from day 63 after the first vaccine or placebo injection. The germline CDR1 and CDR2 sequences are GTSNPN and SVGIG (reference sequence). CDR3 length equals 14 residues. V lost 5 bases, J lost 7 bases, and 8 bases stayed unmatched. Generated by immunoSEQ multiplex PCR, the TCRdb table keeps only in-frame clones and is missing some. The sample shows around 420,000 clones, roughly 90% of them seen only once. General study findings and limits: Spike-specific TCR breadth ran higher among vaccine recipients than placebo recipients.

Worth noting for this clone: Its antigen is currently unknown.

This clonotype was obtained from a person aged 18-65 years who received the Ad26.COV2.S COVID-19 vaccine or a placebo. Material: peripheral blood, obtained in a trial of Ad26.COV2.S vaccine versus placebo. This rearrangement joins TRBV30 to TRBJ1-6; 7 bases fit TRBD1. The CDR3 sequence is CAWGTGTENSPLHF. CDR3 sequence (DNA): TGTGCCTGGGGAACCGGGACAGAGAATTCACCCCTCCACTTT.